The subject of this entry is one T cell receptor (beta chain). What this receptor recognizes is not known. It has no much larger one-base neighbor in the sample; base qualities were not kept. Explained via the paper, the time point label denotes: patch test 3, about 24 weeks after DPC sensitization. The intended sense of this specimen's treatment or condition label: therapeutic diphenylcyclopropenone sensitization with weekly scalp DPC. At every patch-test visit, the blood draw took place before the patch test was put on. Patients were eligible if aged 18 to 70, diagnosed with alopecia and judged suitable for DPC therapy, and pregnant patients were excluded. Total RNA was extracted from unfractionated whole blood that had been collected in Tempus Blood RNA tubes. Receptors were amplified or captured by RACE. The reads were generated on a NextSeq 500. During library preparation, unique molecular identifiers were attached to individual cDNA molecules so that TCRs could be counted quantitatively and reproducibly. Each blood RNA sample was used to sequence both TCR alpha and TCR beta chains. Turning to the authors' computational methods: A median of around 100,000 TCRs per sample was observed, with a range of about 23,224 to 750,000. V, J and CDR3 annotation of the TCR reads was carried out using the Decombinator software suite. For PS versus PT1 abundance plots, all samples were subsampled to the same number of TCRs (28,000). Expanded TCRs were defined as absent before sensitization and observed at least eight times at the 2-week time point. The raw public reads went through TCRdb reprocessing: fastp at Q25, MiXCR clone calling, in-frame beta chains kept. Here each entry gathers all rows of one CDR3 protein and keeps the most common genes and DNA. The authors' filters were not applied to this entry. The sample includes roughly 130,000 distinct CDR3 sequences, with over 9% observed a single time. Together, the top ten hold roughly 2.3% of the sample.

These data are taken from a study of human T cells and chemical hapten exposure (dated by TCRdb to about 2021). Turning to the overall study: For sensitization, 2% DPC in acetone was applied to a roughly 2 cm by roughly 2 cm area of upper inner arm skin. Patients additionally received weekly therapeutic DPC doses to the scalp throughout the roughly 24-week study period. Patch testing was performed on the upper back with Finn chambers containing 0.01% DPC, and the patch tests were scored after 6 days according to International Contact Dermatitis Research Group standards. Most of the patients in the cohort were female, and the cohort covered alopecia areata with under or over 50% scalp involvement, alopecia totalis and alopecia universalis. The libraries were sequenced as a pool, and the TCR yield per sample differed mostly because of small variations in library volumes within the pool. This study followed changes in the peripheral blood TCR repertoire in vivo during primary and secondary sensitization of alopecia patients to the hapten diphenylcyclopropenone (DPC). Patient blood was sampled pre-sensitization (week 0) and at 2, 6 and about 24 weeks after DPC sensitization. Blood for TCR sequencing was provided by twenty-nine alopecia patients at one to four time points (pre-sensitization, 2, 6 and 24 weeks). Paper-wide results and their limitations: Compared with pre-sensitization or healthy control sets, expanded TCRs formed significantly more large CDR3 similarity clusters, which is consistent with antigen-driven responses. DPC sensitization did not change how many TCRs were above 1 in 1000 frequency, and no evidence was found of alterations in global repertoire structure. Repeated subsampling changed both the strength of the expansion versus patch-test correlation and the threshold at which the correlation became significant. Patch test score correlated positively with the number of PT1 expanded TCRs, reaching significance at thresholds 8, 16 and 32 but not at 4. All patients had alopecia, a presumed autoimmune disease, so their immune response might differ from that of healthy individuals.

The CDR1 and CDR2 encoded by the germline V gene are SQVTM and ANQGSEA. V sheds 3 bases and J sheds 8 bases, leaving 10 bases between their ends. The CDR3 sequence holds 11 residues, the cysteine and phenylalanine included. The only DNA kept is the CDR3, 33 bases in frame from the first base. The chain employs TRBV29-1 and TRBJ1-2, with the D gene too uncertain to name. The clonotype was recovered from a woman aged 50 to 65 with alopecia areata. Some clones in this sample may be carry-over from other donors' samples. The sequenced sample was whole blood, obtained in connection with sensitization to the hapten diphenylcyclopropenone (DPC). The CDR3 here reads CSVDPGWGYTF. The nucleotides read TGCAGCGTTGATCCGGGTTGGGGCTACACCTTC.